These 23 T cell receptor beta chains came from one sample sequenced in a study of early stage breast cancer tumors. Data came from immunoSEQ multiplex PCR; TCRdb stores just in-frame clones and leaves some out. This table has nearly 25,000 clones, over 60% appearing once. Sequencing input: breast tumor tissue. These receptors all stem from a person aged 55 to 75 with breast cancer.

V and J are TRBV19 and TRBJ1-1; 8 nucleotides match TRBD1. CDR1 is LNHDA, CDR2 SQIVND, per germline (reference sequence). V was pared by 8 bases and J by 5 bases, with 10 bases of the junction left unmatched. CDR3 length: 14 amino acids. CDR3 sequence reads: CASCHVQGGTEAFF. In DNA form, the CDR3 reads TGTGCCAGTTGTCACGTACAGGGGGGTACTGAAGCTTTCTTT.

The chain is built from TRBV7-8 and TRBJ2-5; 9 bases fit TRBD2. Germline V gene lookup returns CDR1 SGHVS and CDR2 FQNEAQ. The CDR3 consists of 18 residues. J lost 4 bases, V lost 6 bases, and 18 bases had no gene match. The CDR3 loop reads CASRSAPSGNRIRETQYF. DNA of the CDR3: TGTGCCAGCAGATCAGCCCCTAGCGGGAACAGAATTCGAGAGACCCAGTACTTC.

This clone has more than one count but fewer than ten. CDR3 sequence: CASRPGGGRNEQFF. CDR3 nucleotide sequence: TGTGCCAGCAGACCCGGGGGGGGGAGGAATGAGCAGTTCTTC. V is TRBV6-5 and J is TRBJ2-1; 8 bases fit TRBD2. With 6 bases clipped from V and 7 bases from J, the junction kept 8 bases outside the gene matches. The CDR3 runs 14 residues. Germline V gene data show CDR1 as MNHEY and CDR2 as SVGAGI.

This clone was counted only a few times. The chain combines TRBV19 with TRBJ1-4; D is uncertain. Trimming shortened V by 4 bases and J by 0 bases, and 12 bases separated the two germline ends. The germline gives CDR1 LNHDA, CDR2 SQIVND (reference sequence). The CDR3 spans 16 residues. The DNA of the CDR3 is TGTGCCAGTAGTACCAGCGGGAGAGCAACTAATGAAAAACTGTTTTTT. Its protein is CASSTSGRATNEKLFF.

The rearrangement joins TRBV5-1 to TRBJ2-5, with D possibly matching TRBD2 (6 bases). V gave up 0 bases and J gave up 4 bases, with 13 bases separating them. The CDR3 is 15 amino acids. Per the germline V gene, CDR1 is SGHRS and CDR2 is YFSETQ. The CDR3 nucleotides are TGCGCCAGCAGCTTGGGGTCAAGCGGGCTAGAGACCCAGTACTTC. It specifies CASSLGSSGLETQYF.

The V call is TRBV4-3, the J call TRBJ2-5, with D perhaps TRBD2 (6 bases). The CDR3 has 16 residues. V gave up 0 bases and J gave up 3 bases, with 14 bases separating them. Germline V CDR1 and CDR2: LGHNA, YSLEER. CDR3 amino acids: CASSQDWTGVEETQYF. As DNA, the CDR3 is TGCGCCAGCAGCCAAGATTGGACGGGAGTCGAAGAGACCCAGTACTTC.

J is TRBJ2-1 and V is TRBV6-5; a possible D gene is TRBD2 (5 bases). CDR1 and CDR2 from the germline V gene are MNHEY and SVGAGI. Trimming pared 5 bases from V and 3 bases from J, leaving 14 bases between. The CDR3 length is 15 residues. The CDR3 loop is CASSPGRTLYNEQFF. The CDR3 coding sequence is TGTGCCAGCAGTCCAGGACGGACTCTCTACAATGAGCAGTTCTTC.

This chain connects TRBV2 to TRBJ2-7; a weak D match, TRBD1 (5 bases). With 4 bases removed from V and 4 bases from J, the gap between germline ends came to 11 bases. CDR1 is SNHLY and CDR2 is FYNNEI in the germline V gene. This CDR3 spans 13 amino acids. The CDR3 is CASSGDRLYEQYF. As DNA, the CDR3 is TGTGCCAGCAGTGGTGACAGACTGTACGAGCAGTACTTC.

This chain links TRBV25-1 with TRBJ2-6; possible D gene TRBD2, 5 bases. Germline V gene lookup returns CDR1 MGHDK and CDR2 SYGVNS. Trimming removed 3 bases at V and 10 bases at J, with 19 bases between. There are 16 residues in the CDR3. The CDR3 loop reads CASSDIKGPSRNVLTF. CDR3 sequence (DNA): TGTGCCAGCAGTGATATTAAAGGTCCTAGCCGGAACGTCCTGACTTTC.

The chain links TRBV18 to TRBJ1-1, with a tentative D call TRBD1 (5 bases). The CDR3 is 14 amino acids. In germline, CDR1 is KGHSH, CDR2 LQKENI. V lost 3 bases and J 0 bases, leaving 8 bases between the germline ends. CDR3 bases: TGTGCCAGCTCACCCGGGGGAATGAACACTGAAGCTTTCTTT. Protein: CASSPGGMNTEAFF.

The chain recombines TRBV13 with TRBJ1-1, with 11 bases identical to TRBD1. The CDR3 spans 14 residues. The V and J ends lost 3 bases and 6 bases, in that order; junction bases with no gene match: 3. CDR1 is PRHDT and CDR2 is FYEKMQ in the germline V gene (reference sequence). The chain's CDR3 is CASSLGQGDSEAFF. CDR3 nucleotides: TGTGCCAGCAGCTTGGGACAGGGGGATTCTGAAGCTTTCTTT. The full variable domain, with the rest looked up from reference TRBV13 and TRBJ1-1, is AAGVIQSPRHLIKEKRETATLKCYPIPRHDTVYWYQQGPGQDPQFLISFYEKMQSDKGSIPDRFSAQQFSDYHSELNMSSLELGDSALYFCASSLGQGDSEAFFGQGTRLTVV.

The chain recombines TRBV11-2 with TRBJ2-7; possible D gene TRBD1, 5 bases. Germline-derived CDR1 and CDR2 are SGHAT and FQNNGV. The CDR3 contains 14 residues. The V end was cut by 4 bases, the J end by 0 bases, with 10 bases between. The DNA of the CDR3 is TGTGCCAGCAGCTCCCGACAGTCCTCCTACGAGCAGTACTTC. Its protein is CASSSRQSSYEQYF.

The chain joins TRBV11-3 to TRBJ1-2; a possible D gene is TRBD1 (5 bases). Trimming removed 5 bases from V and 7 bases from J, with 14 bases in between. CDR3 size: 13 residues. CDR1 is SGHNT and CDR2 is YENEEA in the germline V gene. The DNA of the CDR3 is TGTGCCAGCAGCCCACAAGGGGTAGCTGGCTACACCTTC. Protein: CASSPQGVAGYTF.

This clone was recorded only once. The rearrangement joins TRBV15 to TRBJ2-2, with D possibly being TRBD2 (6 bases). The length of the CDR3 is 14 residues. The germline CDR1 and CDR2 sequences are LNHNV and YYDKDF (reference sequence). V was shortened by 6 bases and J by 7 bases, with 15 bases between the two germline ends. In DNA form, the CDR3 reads TGTGCCACCAGAACCCGGGAGACCGGCGGGGAGCTGTTTTTT. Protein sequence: CATRTRETGGELFF.

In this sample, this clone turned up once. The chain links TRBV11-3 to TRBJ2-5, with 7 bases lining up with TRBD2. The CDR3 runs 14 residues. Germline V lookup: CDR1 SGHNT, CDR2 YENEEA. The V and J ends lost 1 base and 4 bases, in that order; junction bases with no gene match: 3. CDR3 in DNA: TGTGCCAGCAGCTTAGGGGGGGGGAGAGAGACCCAGTACTTC. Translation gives CASSLGGGRETQYF.

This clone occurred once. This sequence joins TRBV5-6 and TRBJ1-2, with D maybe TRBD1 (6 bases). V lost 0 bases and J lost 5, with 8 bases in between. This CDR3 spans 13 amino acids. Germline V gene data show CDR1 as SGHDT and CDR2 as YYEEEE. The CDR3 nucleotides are TGTGCCAGCAGCTTGGAAGGGACATATGGCTACACCTTC. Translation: CASSLEGTYGYTF.

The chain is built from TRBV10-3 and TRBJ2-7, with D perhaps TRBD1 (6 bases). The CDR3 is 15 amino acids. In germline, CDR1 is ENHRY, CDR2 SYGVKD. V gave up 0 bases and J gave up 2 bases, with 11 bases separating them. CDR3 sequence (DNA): TGTGCCATCAGTGAGTCGAGGAACAGGGCCTACGAGCAGTACTTC. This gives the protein CAISESRNRAYEQYF.

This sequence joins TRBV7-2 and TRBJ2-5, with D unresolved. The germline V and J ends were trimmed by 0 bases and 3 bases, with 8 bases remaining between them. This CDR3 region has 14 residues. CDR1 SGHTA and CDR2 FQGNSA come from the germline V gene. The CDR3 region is CASSLAYGEETQYF. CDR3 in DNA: TGTGCCAGCAGCTTAGCTTACGGAGAAGAGACCCAGTACTTC.

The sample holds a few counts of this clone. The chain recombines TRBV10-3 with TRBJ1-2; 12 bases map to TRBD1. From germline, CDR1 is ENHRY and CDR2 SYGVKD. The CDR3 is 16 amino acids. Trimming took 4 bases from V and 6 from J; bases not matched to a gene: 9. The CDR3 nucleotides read TGTGCCATCAGTGTTGGGACAGGGGGCAATCGCGATGGCTACACCTTC. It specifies CAISVGTGGNRDGYTF.

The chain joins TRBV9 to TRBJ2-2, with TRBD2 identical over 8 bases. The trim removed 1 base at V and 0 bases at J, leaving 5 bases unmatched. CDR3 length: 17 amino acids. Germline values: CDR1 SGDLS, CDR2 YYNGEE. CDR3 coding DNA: TGTGCCAGCAGCGTAAGAGCGGGAGAACCGAACACCGGGGAGCTGTTTTTT. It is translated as CASSVRAGEPNTGELFF.

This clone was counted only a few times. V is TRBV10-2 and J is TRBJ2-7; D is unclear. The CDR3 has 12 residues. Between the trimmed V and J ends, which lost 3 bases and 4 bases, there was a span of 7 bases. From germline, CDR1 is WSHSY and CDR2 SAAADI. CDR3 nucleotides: TGCGCCAGCAGTGATGCACAGTACGAGCAGTACTTC. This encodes CASSDAQYEQYF.

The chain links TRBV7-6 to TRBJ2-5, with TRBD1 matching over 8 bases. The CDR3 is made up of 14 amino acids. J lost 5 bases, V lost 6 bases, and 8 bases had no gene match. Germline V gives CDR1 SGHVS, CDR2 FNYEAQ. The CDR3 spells CASSYQGALETQYF. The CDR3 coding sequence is TGTGCCAGCAGTTACCAGGGGGCATTGGAGACCCAGTACTTC.

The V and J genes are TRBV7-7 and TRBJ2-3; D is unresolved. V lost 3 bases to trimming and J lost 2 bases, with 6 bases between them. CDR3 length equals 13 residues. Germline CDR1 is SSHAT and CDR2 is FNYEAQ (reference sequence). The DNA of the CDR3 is TGTGCCAGCAGCTTGAGTCACACAGATACGCAGTATTTT. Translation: CASSLSHTDTQYF.